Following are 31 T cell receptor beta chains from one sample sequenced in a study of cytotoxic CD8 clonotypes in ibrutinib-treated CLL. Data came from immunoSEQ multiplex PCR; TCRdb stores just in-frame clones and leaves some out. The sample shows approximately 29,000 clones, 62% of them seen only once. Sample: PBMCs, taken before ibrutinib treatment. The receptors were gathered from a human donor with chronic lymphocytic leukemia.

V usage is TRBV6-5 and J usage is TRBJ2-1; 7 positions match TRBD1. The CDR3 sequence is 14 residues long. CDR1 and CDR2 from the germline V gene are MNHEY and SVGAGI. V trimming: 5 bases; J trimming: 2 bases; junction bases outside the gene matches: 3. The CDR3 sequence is CASSRGQAYNEQFF. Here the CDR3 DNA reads TGTGCCAGCAGTCGAGGACAGGCCTACAATGAGCAGTTCTTC.

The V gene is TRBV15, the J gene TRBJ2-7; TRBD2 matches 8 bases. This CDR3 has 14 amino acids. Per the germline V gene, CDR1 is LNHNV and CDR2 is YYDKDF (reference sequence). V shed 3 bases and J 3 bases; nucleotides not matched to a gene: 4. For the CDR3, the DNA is TGTGCCACCAGCAGGGGCGGGGGGCGCTACGAGCAGTACTTC. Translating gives CATSRGGGRYEQYF.

In DNA, the CDR3 is TGTGCCAGCAACAGGGCGGGAGTTTCCTACGAGCAGTACTTC. The encoded protein is CASNRAGVSYEQYF. The genes are TRBV6-1 and TRBJ2-7; tentative D call: TRBD2 (7 bases). Germline CDR1 is MNHNS and CDR2 is SASEGT. This CDR3 has 14 amino acids. The V end was cut by 7 bases, the J end by 1 base, with 14 bases between.

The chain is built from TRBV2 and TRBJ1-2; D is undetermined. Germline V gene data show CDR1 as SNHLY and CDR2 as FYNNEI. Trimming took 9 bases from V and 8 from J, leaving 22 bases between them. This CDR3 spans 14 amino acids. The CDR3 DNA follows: TGTGCCAGTGAGTTTACGGGGTTAGGAGGAGGCTACACCTTC. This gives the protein CASEFTGLGGGYTF.

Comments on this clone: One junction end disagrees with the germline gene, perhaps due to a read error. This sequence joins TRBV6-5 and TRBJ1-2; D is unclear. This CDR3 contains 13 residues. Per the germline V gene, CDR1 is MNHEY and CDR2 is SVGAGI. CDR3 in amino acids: CASSLTPSYGHTF. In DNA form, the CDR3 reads TGTGCCAGCAGTTTAACTCCAAGCTATGGCCACACCTTC.

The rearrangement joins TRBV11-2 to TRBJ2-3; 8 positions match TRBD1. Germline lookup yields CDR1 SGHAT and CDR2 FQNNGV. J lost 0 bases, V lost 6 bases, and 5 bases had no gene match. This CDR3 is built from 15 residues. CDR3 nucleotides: TGTGCCAGCAGTCGTGGACAGGGTAGCACAGATACGCAGTATTTT. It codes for CASSRGQGSTDTQYF. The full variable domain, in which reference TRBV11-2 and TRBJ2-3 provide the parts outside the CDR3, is EAGVAQSPRYKIIEKRQSVAFWCNPISGHATLYWYQQILGQGPKLLIQFQNNGVVDDSQLPKDRFSAERLKGVDSTLKIQPAKLEDSAVYLCASSRGQGSTDTQYFGPGTRLTVL.

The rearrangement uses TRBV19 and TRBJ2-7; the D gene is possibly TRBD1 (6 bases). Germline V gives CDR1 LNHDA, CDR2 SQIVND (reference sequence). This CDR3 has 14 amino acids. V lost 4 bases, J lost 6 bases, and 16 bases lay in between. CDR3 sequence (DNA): TGTGCCAGTAGTAATTTGGGCAGGGGACCCGAGCAGTACTTC. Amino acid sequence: CASSNLGRGPEQYF.

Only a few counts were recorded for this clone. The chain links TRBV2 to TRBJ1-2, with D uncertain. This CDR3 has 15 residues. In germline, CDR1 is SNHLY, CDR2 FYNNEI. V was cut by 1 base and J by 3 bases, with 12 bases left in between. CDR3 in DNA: TGTGCCAGCAGTGAAGGGCCGGCGGACTACTATGGCTACACCTTC. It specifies CASSEGPADYYGYTF. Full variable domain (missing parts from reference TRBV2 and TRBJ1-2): EPEVTQTPSHQVTQMGQEVILRCVPISNHLYFYWYRQILGQKVEFLVSFYNNEISEKSEIFDDQFSVERPDGSNFTLKIRSTKLEDSAMYFCASSEGPADYYGYTFGSGTRLTVV.

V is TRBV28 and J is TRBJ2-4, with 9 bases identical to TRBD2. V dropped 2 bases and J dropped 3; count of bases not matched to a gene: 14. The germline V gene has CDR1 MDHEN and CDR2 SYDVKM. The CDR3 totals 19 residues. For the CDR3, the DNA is TGTGCCAGCAGTTTAGCGGGAGGGCCCTGGGACAGCTACAAAAACATTCAGTACTTC. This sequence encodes CASSLAGGPWDSYKNIQYF.

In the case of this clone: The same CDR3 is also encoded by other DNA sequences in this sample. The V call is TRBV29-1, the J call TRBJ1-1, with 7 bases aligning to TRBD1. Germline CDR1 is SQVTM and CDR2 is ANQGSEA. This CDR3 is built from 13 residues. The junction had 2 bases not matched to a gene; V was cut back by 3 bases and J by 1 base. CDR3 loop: CSVERTGNTEAFF. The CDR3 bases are TGCAGCGTTGAGCGGACAGGGAACACTGAAGCTTTCTTT. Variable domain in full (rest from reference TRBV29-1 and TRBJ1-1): SAVISQKPSRDICQRGTSLTIQCQVDSQVTMMFWYRQQPGQSLTLIATANQGSEATYESGFVIDKFPISRPNLTFSTLTVSNMSPEDSSIYLCSVERTGNTEAFFGQGTRLTVV.

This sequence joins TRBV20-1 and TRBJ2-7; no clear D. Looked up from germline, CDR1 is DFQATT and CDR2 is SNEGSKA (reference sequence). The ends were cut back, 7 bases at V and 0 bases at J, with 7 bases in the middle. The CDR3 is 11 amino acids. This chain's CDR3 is CSGAYSYEQYF. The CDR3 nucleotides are TGCAGTGGGGCTTACTCCTACGAGCAGTACTTC.

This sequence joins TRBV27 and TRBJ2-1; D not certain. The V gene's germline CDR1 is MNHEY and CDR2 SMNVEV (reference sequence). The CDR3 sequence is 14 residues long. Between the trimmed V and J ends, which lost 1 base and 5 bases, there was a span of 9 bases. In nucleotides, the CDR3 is TGTGCCAGCAGTTTATGGGGAACTCACAATGAGCAGTTCTTC. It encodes CASSLWGTHNEQFF.

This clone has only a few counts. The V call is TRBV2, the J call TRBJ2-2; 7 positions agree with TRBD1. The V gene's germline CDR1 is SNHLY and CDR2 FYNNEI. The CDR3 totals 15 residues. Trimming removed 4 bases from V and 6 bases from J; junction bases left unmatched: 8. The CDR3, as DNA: TGTGCCAGCAGTGCGGGACAGCTGTTGCCCGGGGAGCTGTTTTTT. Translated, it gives CASSAGQLLPGELFF.

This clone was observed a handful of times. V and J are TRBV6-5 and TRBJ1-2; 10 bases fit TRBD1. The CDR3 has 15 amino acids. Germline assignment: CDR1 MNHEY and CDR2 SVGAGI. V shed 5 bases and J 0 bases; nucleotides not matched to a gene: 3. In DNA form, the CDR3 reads TGTGCCAGCAGTCCGGGACAGGGGCCTAACTATGGCTACACCTTC. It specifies CASSPGQGPNYGYTF.

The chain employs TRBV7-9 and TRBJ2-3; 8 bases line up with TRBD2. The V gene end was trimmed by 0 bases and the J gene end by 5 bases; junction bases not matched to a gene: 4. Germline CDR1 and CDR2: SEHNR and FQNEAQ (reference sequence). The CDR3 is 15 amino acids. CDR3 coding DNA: TGTGCCAGCAGCTTAGCACGGGGGGGCGGAGATACGCAGTATTTT. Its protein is CASSLARGGGDTQYF.

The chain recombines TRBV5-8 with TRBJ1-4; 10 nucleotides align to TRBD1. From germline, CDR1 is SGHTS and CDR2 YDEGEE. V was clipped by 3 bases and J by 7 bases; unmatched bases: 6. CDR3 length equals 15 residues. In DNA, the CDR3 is TGTGCCAGCAGCTCAACGGGACAGGGGTCTGAAAAACTGTTTTTT. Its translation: CASSSTGQGSEKLFF. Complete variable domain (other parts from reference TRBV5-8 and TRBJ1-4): EAGVTQSPTHLIKTRGQQATLRCSPISGHTSVYWYQQALGLGLQFLLWYDEGEERNRGNFPPRFSGRQFPNYSSELNVNALELEDSALYLCASSSTGQGSEKLFFGSGTQLSVL.

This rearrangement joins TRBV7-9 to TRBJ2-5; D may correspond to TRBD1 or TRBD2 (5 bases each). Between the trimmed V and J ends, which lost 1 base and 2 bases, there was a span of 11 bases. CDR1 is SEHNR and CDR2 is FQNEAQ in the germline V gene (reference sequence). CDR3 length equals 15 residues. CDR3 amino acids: CASSLVGTPQETQYF. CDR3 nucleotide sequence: TGTGCCAGCAGCTTAGTCGGGACCCCACAAGAGACCCAGTACTTC.

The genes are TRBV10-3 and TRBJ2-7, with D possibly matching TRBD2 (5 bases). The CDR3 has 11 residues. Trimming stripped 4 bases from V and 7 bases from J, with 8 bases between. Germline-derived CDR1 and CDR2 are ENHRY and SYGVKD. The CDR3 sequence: CAISAPGEQYF. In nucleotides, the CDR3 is TGTGCCATCAGTGCGCCGGGGGAGCAGTACTTC.

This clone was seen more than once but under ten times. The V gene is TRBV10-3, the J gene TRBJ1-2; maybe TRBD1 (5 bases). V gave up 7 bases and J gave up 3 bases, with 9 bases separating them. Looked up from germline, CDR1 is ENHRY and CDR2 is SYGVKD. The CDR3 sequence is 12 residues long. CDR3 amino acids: CAITRGDYGYTF. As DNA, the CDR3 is TGTGCCATCACCCGGGGGGACTATGGCTACACCTTC.

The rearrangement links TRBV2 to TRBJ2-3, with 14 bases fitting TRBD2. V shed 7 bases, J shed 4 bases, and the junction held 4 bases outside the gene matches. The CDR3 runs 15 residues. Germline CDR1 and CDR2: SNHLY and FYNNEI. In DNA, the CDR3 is TGTGCCAGCAAGGGGACTAGCGGGAGCCCAGATACGCAGTATTTT. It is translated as CASKGTSGSPDTQYF.

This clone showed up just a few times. DNA of the CDR3: TGCGCCAGCAGCCCCCCTAGGGACCCGAATAGCAATCAGCCCCAGCATTTT. It encodes CASSPPRDPNSNQPQHF. J is TRBJ1-5 and V is TRBV5-1; TRBD1 is a possible D gene (5 bases). The V end was cut by 4 bases, the J end by 0 bases, with 17 bases between. The CDR3 is made up of 17 amino acids. In germline, CDR1 is SGHRS, CDR2 YFSETQ.

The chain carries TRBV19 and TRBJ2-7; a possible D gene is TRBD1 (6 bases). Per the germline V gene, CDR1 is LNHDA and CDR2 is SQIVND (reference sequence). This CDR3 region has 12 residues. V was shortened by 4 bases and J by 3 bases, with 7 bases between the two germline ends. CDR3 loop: CASSTQGYEQYF. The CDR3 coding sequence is TGTGCCAGTAGTACACAGGGCTACGAGCAGTACTTC.

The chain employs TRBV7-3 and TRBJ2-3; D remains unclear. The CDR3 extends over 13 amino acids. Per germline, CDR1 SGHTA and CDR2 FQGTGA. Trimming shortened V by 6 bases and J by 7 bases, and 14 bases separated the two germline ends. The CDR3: CASRSPEVHTQYF. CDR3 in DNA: TGTGCCAGCAGATCCCCTGAGGTCCATACGCAGTATTTT.

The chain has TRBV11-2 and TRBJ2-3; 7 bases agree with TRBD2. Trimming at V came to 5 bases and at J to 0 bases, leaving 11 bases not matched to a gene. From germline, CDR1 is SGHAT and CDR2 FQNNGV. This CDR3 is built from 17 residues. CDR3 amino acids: CASSPPSGRGSTDTQYF. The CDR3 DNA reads TGTGCCAGCAGCCCGCCCTCAGGGCGGGGGAGCACAGATACGCAGTATTTT.

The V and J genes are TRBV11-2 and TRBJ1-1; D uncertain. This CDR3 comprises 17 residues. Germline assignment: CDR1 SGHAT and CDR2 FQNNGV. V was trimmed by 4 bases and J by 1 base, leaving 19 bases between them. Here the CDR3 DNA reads TGTGCCAGCAGCTCCCCCGTGGGGTTTTTGAAGAACACTGAAGCTTTCTTT. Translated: CASSSPVGFLKNTEAFF. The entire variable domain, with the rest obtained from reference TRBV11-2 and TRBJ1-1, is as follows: EAGVAQSPRYKIIEKRQSVAFWCNPISGHATLYWYQQILGQGPKLLIQFQNNGVVDDSQLPKDRFSAERLKGVDSTLKIQPAKLEDSAVYLCASSSPVGFLKNTEAFFGQGTRLTVV.

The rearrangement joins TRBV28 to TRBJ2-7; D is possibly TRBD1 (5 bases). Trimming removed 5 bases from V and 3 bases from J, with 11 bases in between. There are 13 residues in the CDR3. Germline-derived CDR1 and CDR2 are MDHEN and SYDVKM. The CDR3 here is CASSDSNLYEQYF. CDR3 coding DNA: TGTGCCAGCAGTGACAGTAACCTCTACGAGCAGTACTTC.

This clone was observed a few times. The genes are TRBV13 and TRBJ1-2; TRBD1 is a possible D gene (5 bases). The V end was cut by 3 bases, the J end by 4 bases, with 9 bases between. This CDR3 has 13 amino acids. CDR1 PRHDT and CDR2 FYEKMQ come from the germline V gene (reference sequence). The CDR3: CASSLGQFYGYTF. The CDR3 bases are TGTGCCAGCAGCTTGGGGCAATTCTATGGCTACACCTTC.

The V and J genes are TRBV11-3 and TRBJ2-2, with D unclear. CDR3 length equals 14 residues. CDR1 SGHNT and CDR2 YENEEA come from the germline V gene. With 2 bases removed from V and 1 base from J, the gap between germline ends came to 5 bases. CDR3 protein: CASSLNGNTGELFF. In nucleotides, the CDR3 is TGTGCCAGCAGCTTAAATGGGAACACCGGGGAGCTGTTTTTT.

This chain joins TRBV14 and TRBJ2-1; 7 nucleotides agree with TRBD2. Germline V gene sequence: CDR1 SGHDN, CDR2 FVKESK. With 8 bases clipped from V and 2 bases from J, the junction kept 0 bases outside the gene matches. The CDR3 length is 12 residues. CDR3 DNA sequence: TGTGCCAGCCGGGGGGCCTACAATGAGCAGTTCTTC. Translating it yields CASRGAYNEQFF. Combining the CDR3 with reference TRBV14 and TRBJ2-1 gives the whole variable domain EAGVTQFPSHSVIEKGQTVTLRCDPISGHDNLYWYRRVMGKEIKFLLHFVKESKQDESGMPNNRFLAERTGGTYSTLKVQPAELEDSGVYFCASRGAYNEQFFGPGTRLTVL.

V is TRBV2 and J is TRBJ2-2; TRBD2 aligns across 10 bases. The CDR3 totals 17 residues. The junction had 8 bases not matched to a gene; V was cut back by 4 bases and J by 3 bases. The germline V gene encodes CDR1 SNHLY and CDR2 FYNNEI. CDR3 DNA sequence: TGTGCCAGCAGTGTGTTACTAGCGGGACAGTACACCGGGGAGCTGTTTTTT. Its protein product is CASSVLLAGQYTGELFF.

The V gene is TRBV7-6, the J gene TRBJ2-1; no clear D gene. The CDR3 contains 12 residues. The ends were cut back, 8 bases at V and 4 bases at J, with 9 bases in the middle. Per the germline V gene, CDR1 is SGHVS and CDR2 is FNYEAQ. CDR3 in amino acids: CASQTRYNEQFF. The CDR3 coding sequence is TGTGCCAGCCAGACCCGTTACAATGAGCAGTTCTTC.